The 18 T cell receptor beta chains below come from one sample, sequenced in a study of blood T cell repertoires in COVID-19. The assay was immunoSEQ multiplex PCR, and TCRdb's table has in-frame clones only and misses some. The sample has 50,000 to 55,000 clones, 86% seen once. Sequencing input: peripheral blood. These receptors all come from a woman older than 75 with acute or convalescent COVID-19.

The chain joins TRBV2 to TRBJ1-5; the D gene is possibly TRBD1 (6 bases). The CDR3 length is 15 residues. The V gene's germline CDR1 is SNHLY and CDR2 FYNNEI. V lost 6 bases and J 0 bases, leaving 12 bases between the germline ends. CDR3 DNA sequence: TGTGCCAGCAGAGGACAGAAAAATAGCAATCAGCCCCAGCATTTT. Its translation: CASRGQKNSNQPQHF. Filled out from reference TRBV2 and TRBJ1-5, the complete variable domain reads EPEVTQTPSHQVTQMGQEVILRCVPISNHLYFYWYRQILGQKVEFLVSFYNNEISEKSEIFDDQFSVERPDGSNFTLKIRSTKLEDSAMYFCASRGQKNSNQPQHFGDGTRLSIL.

The V call is TRBV7-3, the J call TRBJ2-3; 13 bases align to TRBD2. Germline CDR1 SGHTA, CDR2 FQGTGA. The CDR3 covers 16 residues. Trimming took 3 bases from V and 2 from J; bases not matched to a gene: 2. The CDR3 nucleotides are TGTGCCAGCAGCTTGACTAGCGGGGGGAACACAGATACGCAGTATTTT. Translating it yields CASSLTSGGNTDTQYF.

This clone was detected a few times. The chain is built from TRBV19 and TRBJ1-2; no clear D. Germline V gene data show CDR1 as LNHDA and CDR2 as SQIVND (reference sequence). Trimming took 3 bases from V and 2 from J, leaving 10 bases between them. This CDR3 comprises 14 residues. CDR3 bases: TGTGCCAGTAGTATGAGGGAGAAAAACTATGGCTACACCTTC. It specifies CASSMREKNYGYTF.

This chain uses TRBV7-2 with TRBJ2-7; TRBD2 matches at 8 bases. CDR1 SGHTA and CDR2 FQGNSA come from the germline V gene. The V and J ends lost 1 base and 1 base, in that order; junction bases with no gene match: 6. The CDR3 covers 16 residues. The CDR3 nucleotides read TGTGCCAGCAGCTTAGGCGGGGGGCTAGGGTCCTACGAGCAGTACGTC. Translated: CASSLGGGLGSYEQYV.

The chain employs TRBV29-1 and TRBJ2-1; 14 bases align to TRBD2. Germline loops: CDR1 SQVTM, CDR2 ANQGSEA. The CDR3 totals 17 residues. V lost 6 bases to trimming and J lost 7 bases; unmatched junction nucleotides: 14. The DNA of the CDR3 is TGCAGCGTAACCGGGACTAGCGGGAGTCTGTTTGAGAATGAGCAGTTCTTC. Its protein is CSVTGTSGSLFENEQFF.

The chain couples TRBV7-2 to TRBJ2-3, with D possibly matching TRBD1 (6 bases). The germline V and J ends were trimmed by 5 bases and 9 bases, with 21 bases remaining between them. The CDR3 sequence is 15 residues long. The germline gives CDR1 SGHTA, CDR2 FQGNSA. The CDR3 nucleotides read TGTGCCAGCAGCCCCGGGTGGCAGGGGAAGGGAACGCAGTATTTT. This codes for CASSPGWQGKGTQYF.

The V and J genes are TRBV6-5 and TRBJ2-7, with 9 bases lining up with TRBD1. Germline CDR1 is MNHEY and CDR2 is SVGAGI. The CDR3 is 14 residues long. Losses at the gene ends were 7 bases for V and 0 bases for J; bases not matched to a gene: 4. The CDR3 DNA sequence: TGTGCCAGCAAAGGGACAGGGCTCTCCTACGAGCAGTACTTC. It specifies CASKGTGLSYEQYF.

The chain uses TRBV4-2 and TRBJ2-5, with 8 nucleotides matching TRBD2. J gave up 1 base and V 0 bases, and 7 bases lay outside the gene matches. This CDR3 contains 17 residues. Germline V CDR1 and CDR2: LGHNA, YNFKEQ. The CDR3 loop reads CASSQDVAGSTQETQYF. The CDR3 nucleotides are TGTGCCAGCAGCCAAGATGTAGCGGGGAGCACCCAAGAGACCCAGTACTTC.

The chain combines TRBV6-4 with TRBJ1-1, with no clear D. This CDR3 comprises 13 residues. Germline CDR1 and CDR2: MRHNA and SNTAGT. V lost 3 bases to trimming and J lost 2 bases, with 7 bases between them. The CDR3 spells CASSEGRNTEAFF. CDR3 DNA: TGTGCCAGCAGTGAGGGCAGAAACACTGAAGCTTTCTTT.

This clone showed up just a few times. V usage is TRBV6-2 or TRBV6-3 and J usage is TRBJ1-2; TRBD1 might be the D (6 bases). Germline V gene sequence: CDR1 MNHEY, CDR2 SVGEGT. The CDR3 consists of 14 residues. V dropped 0 bases and J dropped 4 bases, with 9 bases sitting between them. The CDR3 nucleotides read TGTGCCAGCAGTTACTCGAGGACAGTCTATGGCTACACCTTC. Residues: CASSYSRTVYGYTF.

The chain recombines TRBV7-6 with TRBJ2-7; 9 bases match TRBD1. Germline V gives CDR1 SGHVS, CDR2 FNYEAQ. This CDR3 contains 15 residues. Trimming took 3 bases from V and 2 from J; bases not matched to a gene: 5. The CDR3 DNA reads TGTGCCAGCAGCTTGGGACAGGGACAGACCTACGAGCAGTACTTC. As protein: CASSLGQGQTYEQYF. Looking up the rest from reference TRBV7-6 and TRBJ2-7 gives the full variable domain: GAGVSQSPRYKVTKRGQDVALRCDPISGHVSLYWYRQALGQGPEFLTYFNYEAQQDKSGLPNDRFSAERPEGSISTLTIQRTEQRDSAMYRCASSLGQGQTYEQYFGPGTRLTVT.

The CDR3 spells CAWRSGRVRGYTF. CDR3 nucleotides: TGTGCCTGGAGGTCGGGCAGGGTTCGTGGCTACACCTTC. The chain recombines TRBV30 with TRBJ1-2; D may be TRBD1 (5 bases). V lost 3 bases, J lost 7 bases, and 15 bases lay in between. CDR1 and CDR2 (germline): GTSNPN, SVGIG (reference sequence). The CDR3 sequence is 13 residues long.

CDR3 residues: CASSPFGGTGSSPLHF. The CDR3, as DNA: TGTGCCAGCAGCCCTTTCGGTGGGACAGGGTCTTCACCCCTCCACTTT. The chain is built from TRBV3-1 (or the pseudogene TRBV3-2) and TRBJ1-6; 9 bases line up with TRBD1. The V segment lost 4 bases and the J segment 9 bases; nucleotides outside the gene matches: 10. CDR1 is LGHDT and CDR2 is YNNKEL in the germline V gene (reference sequence). This CDR3 is built from 16 residues.

The genes are TRBV9 and TRBJ2-7; 8 nucleotides line up with TRBD1. With 1 base clipped from V and 2 bases from J, the junction kept 5 bases outside the gene matches. This CDR3 has 15 amino acids. Per the germline V gene, CDR1 is SGDLS and CDR2 is YYNGEE. The CDR3 spells CASSVMPGQAYEQYF. CDR3 nucleotides: TGTGCCAGCAGCGTAATGCCGGGACAGGCCTACGAGCAGTACTTC.

This clone came up a few times. The chain combines TRBV7-9 with TRBJ2-7; no clear D. The ends were cut back, 5 bases at V and 0 bases at J, with 14 bases in the middle. The length of the CDR3 is 15 residues. CDR1 is SEHNR and CDR2 is FQNEAQ in the germline V gene (reference sequence). The CDR3 DNA sequence: TGTGCCAGCAGCCCAGTCGTATATACCTCCTACGAGCAGTACTTC. Translating it yields CASSPVVYTSYEQYF.

This chain links TRBV19 with TRBJ2-3; D ambiguous. Per germline, CDR1 LNHDA and CDR2 SQIVND (reference sequence). Trimming pared 3 bases from V and 0 bases from J, leaving 13 bases between. This CDR3 has 16 amino acids. CDR3 sequence (DNA): TGTGCCAGTAGTATCATGGTAGCTACTAGCACAGATACGCAGTATTTT. Its translation: CASSIMVATSTDTQYF.

The chain uses TRBV30 and TRBJ1-1; 9 positions agree with TRBD1. CDR1 is GTSNPN and CDR2 is SVGIG in the germline V gene (reference sequence). This CDR3 comprises 14 residues. V lost 2 bases and J lost 4; bases outside the gene matches: 5. DNA for the CDR3: TGTGCCTGGAGTATAGTGACAGGGGGCACTGAAGCTTTCTTT. Translation gives CAWSIVTGGTEAFF.

The CDR3 spells CASSVEEGSEAFF. CDR3 nucleotide sequence: TGTGCCAGCAGCGTAGAGGAGGGCAGTGAAGCTTTCTTT. The V gene is TRBV9, the J gene TRBJ1-1; D is unresolved. The V end was cut by 0 bases, the J end by 7 bases, with 10 bases between. The CDR3 extends over 13 amino acids. Germline V gene lookup returns CDR1 SGDLS and CDR2 YYNGEE.